These 16 T cell receptor beta chains were all obtained from the same sample, sequenced in a study of T cell responses to AZD1222 COVID-19 vaccine. The assay was immunoSEQ multiplex PCR, and TCRdb's table has in-frame clones only and misses some. The sample lists around 120,000 clones; about nine tenths were seen once. The input for sequencing was peripheral blood, taken on day 0 of AZD1222 vaccination. These receptors were obtained from an adult in good health.

Within the sample, this clone is medium-sized. The chain employs TRBV6-4 and TRBJ2-1, with 8 positions matching TRBD1. Trimming removed 6 bases from V and 7 bases from J; junction bases left unmatched: 11. CDR1 and CDR2 from the germline V gene are MRHNA and SNTAGT. The CDR3 has 15 amino acids. The CDR3 loop is CASSPGTGDANEQFF. CDR3 DNA sequence: TGTGCCAGCAGCCCCGGGACAGGTGATGCGAATGAGCAGTTCTTC.

The CDR3 DNA reads as TGTGCCAGCAGCCAAGAAGGGGGGGGAAACATTCAGTACTTC. It yields the protein CASSQEGGGNIQYF. The chain has TRBV14 and TRBJ2-4, with a weak D call TRBD2 (7 bases). The V gene lost 0 bases and the J gene lost 6 bases, with 9 bases spanning the gap. Germline lookup yields CDR1 SGHDN and CDR2 FVKESK. This CDR3 contains 14 residues. The entire variable domain, with the rest obtained from reference TRBV14 and TRBJ2-4, is as follows: EAGVTQFPSHSVIEKGQTVTLRCDPISGHDNLYWYRRVMGKEIKFLLHFVKESKQDESGMPNNRFLAERTGGTYSTLKVQPAELEDSGVYFCASSQEGGGNIQYFGAGTRLSVL.

V is TRBV5-5 and J is TRBJ2-1, with no clear D. The V end was cut by 0 bases, the J end by 0 bases, with 7 bases between. Germline CDR1 is SGHKS and CDR2 is YYEKEE (reference sequence). There are 15 residues in the CDR3. CDR3 in amino acids: CASSLAAYSYNEQFF. CDR3 DNA: TGTGCCAGCAGCTTGGCAGCGTACTCCTACAATGAGCAGTTCTTC.

V and J are TRBV7-9 and TRBJ2-7, with 7 bases lining up with TRBD2. CDR3 length: 14 residues. Germline CDR1 reads SEHNR; CDR2 reads FQNEAQ (reference sequence). V gave up 8 bases and J gave up 2 bases; unmatched junction bases: 9. CDR3 residues: CASGGLADTYEQYF. As DNA, the CDR3 is TGTGCCAGCGGAGGGCTAGCGGATACCTACGAGCAGTACTTC. The full variable domain, rest sourced from reference TRBV7-9 and TRBJ2-7, is DTGVSQNPRHKITKRGQNVTFRCDPISEHNRLYWYRQTLGQGPEFLTYFQNEAQLEKSRLLSDRFSAERPKGSFSTLEIQRTEQGDSAMYLCASGGLADTYEQYFGPGTRLTVT.

This chain uses TRBV6-5 with TRBJ1-1; D might be TRBD1 (5 bases). Germline values: CDR1 MNHEY, CDR2 SVGAGI. This CDR3 comprises 16 residues. V gave up 2 bases and J gave up 0 bases, with 13 bases separating them. The CDR3 sequence is CASSYGAGRLNTEAFF. As DNA, the CDR3 is TGTGCCAGCAGTTACGGGGCAGGGAGGTTGAACACTGAAGCTTTCTTT.

V usage is TRBV19 and J usage is TRBJ2-7; D gene ambiguous. This CDR3 has 11 amino acids. The germline V gene encodes CDR1 LNHDA and CDR2 SQIVND (reference sequence). V was pared by 9 bases and J by 5 bases, with 11 bases between. CDR3 nucleotide sequence: TGTGCCAGGACCACCCGAGACGAGCAGTACTTC. Amino acids: CARTTRDEQYF.

This chain connects TRBV5-1 to TRBJ2-6; D unclear. Germline-derived CDR1 and CDR2 are SGHRS and YFSETQ. V shed 3 bases and J shed 0 bases, with 10 bases lying between them. The CDR3 consists of 16 residues. The CDR3 sequence is CASSWAAPSGANVLTF. The CDR3, as DNA: TGCGCCAGCAGCTGGGCGGCTCCCTCTGGGGCCAACGTCCTGACTTTC.

The rearrangement links TRBV9 to TRBJ2-1; the D gene is possibly TRBD2 (5 bases). V was clipped by 0 bases and J by 5 bases, with 12 bases between them. The CDR3 runs 15 residues. Germline V CDR1 and CDR2: SGDLS, YYNGEE. CDR3: CASSVGGTSDNEQFF. CDR3 in DNA: TGTGCCAGCAGCGTAGGGGGTACTAGTGACAATGAGCAGTTCTTC. The full variable domain, in which reference TRBV9 and TRBJ2-1 provide the parts outside the CDR3, is DSGVTQTPKHLITATGQRVTLRCSPRSGDLSVYWYQQSLDQGLQFLIQYYNGEERAKGNILERFSAQQFPDLHSELNLSSLELGDSALYFCASSVGGTSDNEQFFGPGTRLTVL.

This chain joins TRBV18 and TRBJ2-1, with D perhaps TRBD1 (5 bases). V lost 0 bases and J lost 3, with 12 bases in between. CDR3 length equals 16 residues. Germline V CDR1 and CDR2: KGHSH, LQKENI. CDR3 in amino acids: CASSPPRDRVYNEQFF. The CDR3 DNA follows: TGTGCCAGCTCACCACCACGTGACAGAGTCTACAATGAGCAGTTCTTC.

The chain is built from TRBV6-4 and TRBJ1-1; no firm D call. The CDR3 length is 11 residues. Germline CDR1 reads MRHNA; CDR2 reads SNTAGT. The germline V and J ends were trimmed by 6 bases and 6 bases, with 8 bases remaining between them. The CDR3 here is CASRGDAEAFF. The CDR3 DNA follows: TGTGCCAGCAGGGGAGATGCTGAAGCTTTCTTT.

This clone appeared a few times. V is TRBV28 and J is TRBJ2-7; D might be TRBD2 (7 bases). V was cut by 3 bases and J by 6 bases, with 12 bases left in between. The V gene's germline CDR1 is MDHEN and CDR2 SYDVKM. The CDR3 consists of 13 residues. The CDR3 sequence: CASSFGGGGEQYF. DNA of the CDR3: TGTGCCAGCAGTTTTGGGGGGGGCGGCGAGCAGTACTTC.

This clone was seen a handful of times. The CDR3 sequence is CASSPSGLGSNEAFF. The CDR3 coding sequence is TGTGCCAGCAGCCCCTCGGGCCTTGGCAGCAATGAAGCTTTCTTT. The chain uses TRBV16 and TRBJ1-1; D uncertain. This CDR3 is 15 amino acids long. The V gene lost 4 bases and the J gene lost 7 bases, with 19 bases spanning the gap. Germline-derived CDR1 and CDR2 are KGHSY and FQNENV.

The chain links TRBV5-1 to TRBJ2-2; D is possibly TRBD1 (6 bases). Trimming shortened V by 2 bases and J by 2 bases, and 13 bases separated the two germline ends. Germline V gene sequence: CDR1 SGHRS, CDR2 YFSETQ. The length of the CDR3 is 16 residues. The CDR3 spells CASSFGTPFNTGELFF. The CDR3 DNA reads as TGCGCCAGCAGCTTCGGGACACCCTTCAACACCGGGGAGCTGTTTTTT.

This chain joins TRBV5-1 and TRBJ2-2; no definite D call. Germline CDR1 is SGHRS and CDR2 is YFSETQ. The germline V and J ends were trimmed by 4 bases and 5 bases, with 6 bases remaining between them. CDR3 length: 12 amino acids. The CDR3 protein is CASSPETGELFF. CDR3 bases: TGCGCCAGCAGCCCGGAAACCGGGGAGCTGTTTTTT. Using reference TRBV5-1 and TRBJ2-2 for the parts outside the CDR3, the full variable domain is KAGVTQTPRYLIKTRGQQVTLSCSPISGHRSVSWYQQTPGQGLQFLFEYFSETQRNKGNFPGRFSGRQFSNSRSEMNVSTLELGDSALYLCASSPETGELFFGEGSRLTVL.

This rearrangement joins TRBV18 to TRBJ1-2; TRBD1 aligns across 7 bases. Germline V gene lookup returns CDR1 KGHSH and CDR2 LQKENI. The CDR3 spans 14 residues. J was trimmed by 4 bases and V by 6 bases; bases with no gene match: 8. CDR3 DNA sequence: TGTGCCAGCTCCAGGGACAGTACTGCCTATGGCTACACCTTC. Its protein product is CASSRDSTAYGYTF.

The rearrangement uses TRBV6-5 and TRBJ1-3; no clear D gene. CDR1 is MNHEY, CDR2 SVGAGI, per germline. The length of the CDR3 is 15 residues. V shed 6 bases and J shed 0 bases, with 12 bases lying between them. CDR3 amino acids: CASSLSRSSGNTIYF. The CDR3 DNA reads TGTGCCAGCAGCCTCTCCCGAAGCTCTGGAAACACCATATATTTT.